This is a list of T cell receptor beta chains from one sample in a study of blood T cell repertoires in COVID-19. Measured with immunoSEQ multiplex PCR; TCRdb has only the in-frame clones, and not every one. The table records under 250,000 clones, 80% to 90% of them present only once. Sequencing input: PBMCs or T cells enriched from blood (not recorded which). These receptors originate from a woman aged 50 to 60 who had been exposed to COVID-19. Both conserved end residues are part of each CDR3. Each record gives: CDR3 DNA, CDR3 protein, J gene, V gene, D gene, clone size. A D gene is named only where the DNA matches it firmly. The size entry is marked missing in some rows and otherwise reads once, few, many or a size class.

cdr3_nt: TGTGCCAGCAGTTTTGTACAGGGTAATGGCTACACCTTC; cdr3_aa: CASSFVQGNGYTF; j_call: TRBJ1-2; v_call: TRBV6-5; d_call: .; clone_size: .
cdr3_nt: TGTGCCAGCAGCTTACGAGGAAATGAGCAGTTCTTC; cdr3_aa: CASSLRGNEQFF; j_call: TRBJ2-1; v_call: TRBV7-8; d_call: .; clone_size: .
cdr3_nt: TGTGCCAGCAGTCGCTTACCCACAGGGACAGATACGCAGTATTTT; cdr3_aa: CASSRLPTGTDTQYF; j_call: TRBJ2-3; v_call: TRBV7-2; d_call: .; clone_size: many
cdr3_nt: TGTGCCAGCAGCGAAGGGACAGGGGCCTACGAGCAGTACTTC; cdr3_aa: CASSEGTGAYEQYF; j_call: TRBJ2-7; v_call: TRBV9; d_call: TRBD1; clone_size: .
cdr3_nt: TGTGCCAGCGCGAGGGGGGGCCAGGGGCAAGAGACCCAGTACTTC; cdr3_aa: CASARGGQGQETQYF; j_call: TRBJ2-5; v_call: TRBV19; d_call: .; clone_size: .
cdr3_nt: TGTGCCAGCAGCTTGGCTCCCTATAATTCACCCCTCCACTTT; cdr3_aa: CASSLAPYNSPLHF; j_call: TRBJ1-6; v_call: TRBV7-3; d_call: .; clone_size: once
cdr3_nt: TGTGCCAGCAGCCTCTCTAGCGGGTCCTCCTACAATGAGCAGTTCTTC; cdr3_aa: CASSLSSGSSYNEQFF; j_call: TRBJ2-1; v_call: TRBV3-1/TRBV3-2; d_call: TRBD2; clone_size: few
cdr3_nt: TGTGCCAGCAGCTTTAGACAGGGGCCCTACGAGCAGTACTTC; cdr3_aa: CASSFRQGPYEQYF; j_call: TRBJ2-7; v_call: TRBV11-2; d_call: TRBD1; clone_size: .
cdr3_nt: TGCGCCAGCAGCCCTGGACCAGGGGAATTGGGCTATGGCTACACCTTC; cdr3_aa: CASSPGPGELGYGYTF; j_call: TRBJ1-2; v_call: TRBV4-3; d_call: .; clone_size: .
cdr3_nt: TGTGCCAGCGATGGGGACAGCGGCGCCGGTTCACCCCTCCACTTT; cdr3_aa: CASDGDSGAGSPLHF; j_call: TRBJ1-6; v_call: TRBV6-5; d_call: TRBD1; clone_size: .